One sample yielded the 9 T cell receptor beta chains listed below, sequenced in a study of human T cells and chemical hapten exposure (TCRdb year 2021). Libraries came from RACE. Sequenced using a NextSeq 500. TCRdb passed the public sequencing reads through fastp at Q25 and MiXCR, retaining productive beta sequences. Each CDR3 protein gets just one entry, which takes the most common genes and DNA from the rows behind it. The sample table contains tens of thousands of distinct CDR3 sequences; only one count was recorded for 7.5% to 9% of them. The ten largest clones add up to 1% to 1.5% of the sample. This sample's time point label indicates: pre-sensitization, week 0. Taken with the paper, the label for treatment or condition translates to: therapeutic diphenylcyclopropenone sensitization with weekly scalp DPC. The sample was whole blood, taken in connection with sensitization to the hapten diphenylcyclopropenone (DPC). The receptor set was obtained from a woman aged 45-60 years with alopecia areata. Some clones in this sample may be carry-over from other donors' samples.

This clonotype was seen a few times. The J gene is TRBJ1-3, the V gene TRBV4-3; a weak D match, TRBD1 (5 bases). The CDR3 totals 17 residues. The germline V gene encodes CDR1 LGHNA and CDR2 YSLEER. V was shortened by 0 bases and J by 0 bases, with 12 bases between the two germline ends. The CDR3 nucleotides read TGCGCCAGCAGCCAAGATTGGGGCCGGAGCTCTGGAAACACCATATATTTT. This codes for CASSQDWGRSSGNTIYF.

This clonotype was counted ten times or more. The chain recombines TRBV28 with TRBJ2-7, with D possibly being TRBD2 (7 bases). V was clipped by 6 bases and J by 7 bases, with 16 bases between them. Germline V gives CDR1 MDHEN, CDR2 SYDVKM. CDR3 size: 13 residues. CDR3 protein: CASSPAGAMEQYF. The CDR3 region has the DNA TGTGCCAGCAGCCCGGCGGGGGCGATGGAGCAGTACTTC.

The sample holds many counts of this clonotype. The chain is built from TRBV6-4 and TRBJ1-5; TRBD1 matches 9 bases. This CDR3 spans 15 amino acids. CDR1 is MRHNA, CDR2 SNTAGT, per germline. Unmatched junction bases numbered 14, after V lost 6 bases and J lost 11 bases. The CDR3 DNA reads TGTGCCAGCAGGCCGGGACAGGGCCGAATCATGGCCCAGCATTTT. Translating it yields CASRPGQGRIMAQHF.

In its sample, this clonotype was seen once. The rearrangement links TRBV2 to TRBJ2-7; no firm D call. CDR3 length equals 9 residues. From germline, CDR1 is SNHLY and CDR2 FYNNEI. V shed 11 bases and J shed 0 bases, with 2 bases lying between them. CDR3 sequence reads: CASSYEQYF. In nucleotides, the CDR3 is TGTGCCTCCTCCTACGAGCAGTACTTC.

The V call is TRBV6-2 or TRBV6-3, the J call TRBJ2-3; 7 bases agree with TRBD2. Unmatched junction bases numbered 4, after V lost 5 bases and J lost 2 bases. CDR3 size: 14 residues. CDR1 is MNHEY and CDR2 is SVGEGT in the germline V gene. CDR3 loop: CASSGTKDTDTQYF. The CDR3 coding sequence is TGTGCCAGCAGTGGGACTAAAGACACAGATACGCAGTATTTT.

This clonotype was seen at least ten times. The rearrangement joins TRBV12-3 or TRBV12-4 to TRBJ2-2; D remains ambiguous. CDR3 length equals 13 residues. Trimming stripped 5 bases from V and 7 bases from J, with 11 bases between. The CDR3, as DNA: TGTGCCAGCAGTCTAGGTCCCGGCGGGGAGCTGTTTTTT. It translates to CASSLGPGGELFF.

CDR3 nucleotide sequence: TGCAGCGTTGCGCGGACAGGGGGATACAATGAGCAGTTCTTC. It is translated as CSVARTGGYNEQFF. The rearrangement joins TRBV29-1 to TRBJ2-1, with 10 bases identical to TRBD1. Germline V gene data show CDR1 as SQVTM and CDR2 as ANQGSEA. The J segment lost 4 bases and the V segment lost 4 bases, leaving 4 bases of the junction unmatched. CDR3 length: 14 residues.

This clonotype appeared many times. The chain combines TRBV5-1 with TRBJ1-1; possibly TRBD1 for D (5 bases). Deletions cut 5 bases from V and 4 bases from J, with 18 bases between. The length of the CDR3 is 15 residues. Germline V gene lookup returns CDR1 SGHRS and CDR2 YFSETQ. DNA for the CDR3: TGCGCCAGCAGGTCAGGGAGACGGGCCGCCACTGAAGCTTTCTTT. Translated, it gives CASRSGRRAATEAFF.

This clonotype was found many times. V is TRBV6-5 and J is TRBJ1-1; D remains unclear. Trimming pared 5 bases from V and 1 base from J, leaving 8 bases between. The CDR3 sequence is 13 residues long. Germline CDR1 MNHEY, CDR2 SVGAGI. The DNA of the CDR3 is TGTGCCAGCAGTGCGACACCGAACACTGAAGCTTTCTTT. Amino acid sequence: CASSATPNTEAFF.